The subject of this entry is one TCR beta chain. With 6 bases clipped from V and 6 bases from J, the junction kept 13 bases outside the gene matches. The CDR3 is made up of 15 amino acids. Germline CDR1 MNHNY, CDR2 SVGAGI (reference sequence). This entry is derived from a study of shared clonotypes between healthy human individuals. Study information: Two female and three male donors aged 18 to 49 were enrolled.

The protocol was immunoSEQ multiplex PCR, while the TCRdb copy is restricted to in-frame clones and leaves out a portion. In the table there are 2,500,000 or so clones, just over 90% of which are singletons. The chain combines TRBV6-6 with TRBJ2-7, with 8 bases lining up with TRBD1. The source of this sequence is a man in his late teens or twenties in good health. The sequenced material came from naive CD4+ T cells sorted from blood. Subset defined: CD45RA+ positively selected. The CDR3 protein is CASSVRRQGLPEQYF. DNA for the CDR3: TGTGCCAGCAGCGTCCGCCGACAGGGGCTTCCCGAGCAGTACTTC.